Below, 32 T cell receptor beta chains from the same sample are listed, as sequenced in a study of T cell repertoires in cytomegalovirus infection (dated by TCRdb to about 2019). This sample was sequenced with an Illumina HiSeq 1500. Using fastp trimming at Q25 and MiXCR clonotype assembly, TCRdb reanalyzed the public sequencing data and kept in-frame beta chains. Rows are combined by CDR3 protein, so each entry shows the most common genes and DNA. Present in this sample are about 300,000 distinct CDR3 sequences, about 9.1% of which were seen just once. Of the sample, approximately 2.4% is held by the ten largest clones. Sequencing was carried out using PBMCs. The receptor set was obtained from a human donor in good health (CMV status not recorded). Some clones in this sample may be carry-over from other donors' samples.

This clonotype showed up many times. This chain joins TRBV25-1 and TRBJ1-4; 8 bases align to TRBD1. J lost 5 bases, V lost 3 bases, and 5 bases had no gene match. There are 15 residues in the CDR3. The V gene's germline CDR1 is MGHDK and CDR2 SYGVNS. The CDR3 sequence is CASSDPGGHNEKLFF. The CDR3 DNA is TGTGCCAGCAGTGACCCAGGGGGCCACAATGAAAAACTGTTTTTT.

Ten or more counts support this clonotype. The rearrangement links TRBV7-3 to TRBJ2-5; weak D call: TRBD2 (5 bases). Germline V CDR1 and CDR2: SGHTA, FQGTGA. V gave up 5 bases and J gave up 7 bases, with 20 bases separating them. This CDR3 comprises 15 residues. Here the CDR3 DNA reads TGTGCCAGCAGCCCCGCCCCGGGAAGTTTGGGGACCCAGTACTTC. Residues: CASSPAPGSLGTQYF.

This clonotype came up many times. J is TRBJ1-1 and V is TRBV14; 10 nucleotides line up with TRBD1. Germline lookup yields CDR1 SGHDN and CDR2 FVKESK. The V and J ends lost 0 bases and 11 bases, in that order; junction bases with no gene match: 21. The CDR3 has 19 amino acids. CDR3 region: CASSQDLRPGQGPSRNAFF. The CDR3 DNA reads as TGTGCCAGCAGCCAAGATTTGCGACCGGGACAGGGGCCTTCAAGGAATGCTTTCTTT.

This clonotype has at least ten counts. The chain recombines TRBV20-1 with TRBJ2-1, with 7 bases aligning to TRBD1. This CDR3 is 15 amino acids long. Germline values: CDR1 DFQATT, CDR2 SNEGSKA (reference sequence). The V segment lost 6 bases and the J segment 5 bases; nucleotides outside the gene matches: 13. The CDR3 sequence: CSAGPPGQKNNEQFF. As DNA, the CDR3 is TGCAGTGCCGGACCCCCGGGACAGAAGAACAATGAGCAGTTCTTC.

This clonotype has at least ten counts. The rearrangement links TRBV5-6 to TRBJ2-7; D may be TRBD1 or TRBD2 (5 bases each). V lost 4 bases and J 6 bases, leaving 20 bases between the germline ends. CDR3 length: 15 residues. Germline CDR1 and CDR2: SGHDT and YYEEEE. The CDR3 DNA sequence: TGTGCCAGCAGCGGCGTTGGGGGATCGAAAGTCGAGCAGTACGTC. Translation gives CASSGVGGSKVEQYV.

In its sample, this clonotype was seen many times. This chain uses TRBV18 with TRBJ2-3; D may be TRBD1 (6 bases). CDR1 KGHSH and CDR2 LQKENI come from the germline V gene. V was pared by 3 bases and J by 1 base, with 20 bases between. CDR3 length: 18 residues. The CDR3 bases are TGTGCCAGCTCACCCTACTCCGTACAGGGATTGGGCACAGATACGCAGTATTTT. It yields the protein CASSPYSVQGLGTDTQYF.

This clonotype showed up many times. The DNA of the CDR3 is TGTGCCAGCAGTTACGCGGGGGCGAGGGAGCAGTACGTC. This gives the protein CASSYAGAREQYV. The gene calls are TRBV6-2 or TRBV6-3 and TRBJ2-7; possibly TRBD2 for D (7 bases). Germline loops: CDR1 MNHEY, CDR2 SVGEGT. CDR3 length: 13 amino acids. V shed 2 bases and J shed 7 bases, with 12 bases lying between them.

This clonotype was recorded at least ten times. The chain couples TRBV7-2 to TRBJ1-6; D is unclear. Per germline, CDR1 SGHTA and CDR2 FQGNSA. This CDR3 region has 15 residues. Trimming left V 1 base short and J 9 bases short, with 13 bases between. The chain's CDR3 is CASSLGPSPGSPLHF. CDR3 DNA sequence: TGTGCCAGCAGCTTAGGCCCGTCCCCAGGTTCACCCCTCCACTTT. The whole variable domain, remainder taken from reference TRBV7-2 and TRBJ1-6, is GAGVSQSPSNKVTEKGKDVELRCDPISGHTALYWYRQSLGQGLEFLIYFQGNSAPDKSGLPSDRFSAERTGGSVSTLTIQRTQQEDSAVYLCASSLGPSPGSPLHFGNGTRLTVT.

Ten or more counts support this clonotype. The V call is TRBV28, the J call TRBJ2-7; tentative D call: TRBD2 (6 bases). The germline V gene has CDR1 MDHEN and CDR2 SYDVKM. The germline V and J ends were trimmed by 5 bases and 0 bases, with 11 bases remaining between them. CDR3 size: 14 residues. DNA of the CDR3: TGTGCCAGCAGTCCGGGACTCATCTCCTACGAGCAGTACGTC. Residues: CASSPGLISYEQYV.

This rearrangement joins TRBV7-9 to TRBJ2-1; 14 nucleotides match TRBD2. This CDR3 has 15 amino acids. V shed 4 bases, J shed 8 bases, and the junction held 4 bases outside the gene matches. CDR1 is SEHNR, CDR2 FQNEAQ, per germline (reference sequence). The CDR3 DNA is TGTGCCAGCAGCTCCGGGACTAGCGGGGGTCATGAGCAGTTCTTC. Residues: CASSSGTSGGHEQFF.

This clonotype was observed many times. This rearrangement joins TRBV18 to TRBJ1-4; TRBD1 matches 8 bases. V lost 5 bases and J lost 8; bases outside the gene matches: 7. Germline CDR1 and CDR2: KGHSH and LQKENI. The CDR3 sequence is 14 residues long. CDR3 bases: TGTGCCAGCTCAACCAGGGGGCAGAGGGAAAAACTGTTTTTT. This sequence encodes CASSTRGQREKLFF.

This clonotype was detected many times. The chain employs TRBV4-2 and TRBJ1-4, with 10 bases identical to TRBD1. The CDR3 sequence is 18 residues long. V shed 0 bases and J 2 bases; nucleotides not matched to a gene: 6. The V gene's germline CDR1 is LGHNA and CDR2 YNFKEQ. In DNA, the CDR3 is TGTGCCAGCAGCCAAGATGGTTGGACAGGGGGGACTAATGAAAAACTGTTTTTT. This codes for CASSQDGWTGGTNEKLFF.

Remarks on this clonotype: Since a much larger clone is just one base distant, this may be a read error. J is TRBJ1-5 and V is TRBV19; unclear D gene. The CDR3 is made up of 17 amino acids. With 3 bases removed from V and 6 bases from J, the gap between germline ends came to 21 bases. Germline CDR1 and CDR2: LNHDA and SQIVND (reference sequence). CDR3 DNA sequence: TGTGCCAGTAGTATTAGGGCAGGACGACTTCGTGGTCAGCCCCAGCATTTT. Translated, it gives CASSIRAGRLRGQPQHF.

The sample holds many counts of this clonotype. This chain links TRBV11-2 with TRBJ2-1; 7 bases match TRBD1. Germline trimming cut 6 bases from V and 4 bases from J; bases unmatched to any gene: 9. Germline loops: CDR1 SGHAT, CDR2 FQNNGV. This CDR3 has 15 amino acids. The CDR3 spells CASSPDRERYNEQFF. DNA of the CDR3: TGTGCCAGCAGTCCCGACAGGGAGAGATACAATGAGCAGTTCTTC.

This clonotype occurred many times. The chain uses TRBV7-2 and TRBJ2-7; 7 positions agree with TRBD1. Per germline, CDR1 SGHTA and CDR2 FQGNSA. The CDR3 has 13 residues. V gave up 4 bases and J gave up 7 bases; unmatched junction bases: 7. The CDR3 coding sequence is TGTGCCAGCAGCTGGAAGGGGGCACGTGAGCAGTACTTC. Encoded protein: CASSWKGAREQYF.

The chain joins TRBV29-1 to TRBJ1-1; no clear D. Germline CDR1 SQVTM, CDR2 ANQGSEA. Trimming left V 4 bases short and J 1 base short, with 7 bases between. The CDR3 loop spans 12 amino acids. The CDR3 is CSVGGRNTEAFF. The CDR3, as DNA: TGCAGCGTTGGTGGAAGGAACACTGAAGCTTTCTTT.

This clonotype has just a few counts. This chain joins TRBV28 and TRBJ2-5, with 8 bases that match TRBD1. Germline values: CDR1 MDHEN, CDR2 SYDVKM. V was pared by 4 bases and J by 7 bases, with 8 bases of the junction left unmatched. This CDR3 region has 14 residues. The CDR3 DNA is TGTGCCAGCAGTTCCGCAGGGGGCGAAGTGACCCAGTACTTC. This translates into CASSSAGGEVTQYF.

This clonotype was detected ten times or more. The chain joins TRBV6-1 to TRBJ2-1; the match to TRBD2 covers 9 bases. V lost 5 bases and J lost 4; bases outside the gene matches: 9. There are 16 residues in the CDR3. Germline assignment: CDR1 MNHNS and CDR2 SASEGT. The CDR3 bases are TGTGCCAGCAGTTCTCCATTAGCGGGGGCTTACAATGAGCAGTTCTTC. This codes for CASSSPLAGAYNEQFF.

This clonotype was picked up many times. The chain combines TRBV27 with TRBJ2-7; either TRBD1 or TRBD2 may supply D (7 bases each). The CDR3 contains 13 residues. Germline V gene data show CDR1 as MNHEY and CDR2 as SMNVEV (reference sequence). Trimming removed 1 base from V and 6 bases from J, with 10 bases in between. The chain's CDR3 is CASSLFRGGEQYF. In DNA, the CDR3 is TGTGCCAGCAGTTTATTCAGGGGGGGCGAGCAGTACTTC.

The table lists this clonotype with many counts. The chain carries TRBV7-6 and TRBJ2-7; D is ambiguous. In germline, CDR1 is SGHVS, CDR2 FNYEAQ. The CDR3 length is 12 residues. Trimming removed 0 bases at V and 7 bases at J, with 7 bases between. CDR3 DNA: TGTGCCAGCAGCTTAGCTTACGGGGAGCAGTACGTC. It is translated as CASSLAYGEQYV.

Many counts were recorded for this clonotype. V and J are TRBV7-2 and TRBJ2-3; no definite D call. V lost 0 bases to trimming and J lost 4 bases, with 5 bases between them. The CDR3 totals 13 residues. In germline, CDR1 is SGHTA, CDR2 FQGNSA. The CDR3 spells CASSLAPPDTQYF. CDR3 nucleotides: TGTGCCAGCAGCTTAGCCCCTCCAGATACGCAGTATTTT.

V and J are TRBV28 and TRBJ2-1; D gene ambiguous. Germline assignment: CDR1 MDHEN and CDR2 SYDVKM. CDR3 length equals 12 residues. Trimming took off 6 bases at V and 9 bases at J, with 12 bases between the two ends. The CDR3 bases are TGTGCCAGCAGCTTCCCCCGGGTTGAGCAGTTCTTC. It specifies CASSFPRVEQFF.

In this sample, this clonotype turned up a few times. The chain combines TRBV28 with TRBJ2-7, with D possibly TRBD2 on 5 matching bases. Trimming took off 10 bases at V and 7 bases at J, with 8 bases between the two ends. This CDR3 has 9 residues. The V gene's germline CDR1 is MDHEN and CDR2 SYDVKM. Written as DNA, the CDR3 is TGTGCCAACTGGAGGGAGCAGTACGTC. Its translation is CANWREQYV.

Remarks on this clonotype: A much larger clone differs from this one at a single base, so this may be a read error. V and J are TRBV20-1 and TRBJ1-5, with 8 positions matching TRBD1. The V segment lost 6 bases and the J segment 5 bases; nucleotides outside the gene matches: 9. The CDR3 is made up of 14 amino acids. Germline-derived CDR1 and CDR2 are DFQATT and SNEGSKA (reference sequence). CDR3 nucleotides: TGCAGTGCCCCCGACAGGGGAGGAGATCAGCCCCAGCATTTT. Translating gives CSAPDRGGDQPQHF.

For this clonotype: Possible read error: a much larger clone is one base away. The chain is built from TRBV5-6 and TRBJ2-1; the D is unclear. TRBJ2-7 explains the end of the DNA better; the J call may be wrong. The CDR3 is 15 amino acids. Per the germline V gene, CDR1 is SGHDT and CDR2 is YYEEEE. CDR3 sequence reads: CASTYWSSSYNEQYF. The DNA of the CDR3 is TGTGCCAGCACCTATTGGTCGAGCTCCTACAATGAGCAGTACTTC.

V is TRBV6-2 or TRBV6-3 and J is TRBJ1-2; no firm D call. The CDR3 is 12 amino acids. CDR1 is MNHEY and CDR2 is SVGEGT in the germline V gene. The V gene lost 8 bases and the J gene lost 5 bases, with 12 bases spanning the gap. The CDR3 nucleotides are TGTGCCAGCCGCCCGGCATTATATGGCTACACCTTC. It specifies CASRPALYGYTF.

CDR3 DNA sequence: TGTGCCAGCAGTTTGACTAGCGGGGGACTCTACAATGAGCAGTTCTTC. Amino acids: CASSLTSGGLYNEQFF. V is TRBV5-4 and J is TRBJ2-1; 12 bases are a match to TRBD2. CDR1 SGHNT and CDR2 YYREEE come from the germline V gene (reference sequence). The ends lost 5 bases at V and 3 bases at J; junction bases unmatched: 6. The CDR3 covers 16 residues.

The V call is TRBV7-2, the J call TRBJ2-6; no definite D call. V was clipped by 4 bases and J by 2 bases, with 21 bases between them. Germline CDR1 is SGHTA and CDR2 is FQGNSA. The CDR3 extends over 19 amino acids. The CDR3 loop is CASSSVQRGLRPGANVLTF. CDR3 bases: TGTGCCAGCAGCTCAGTGCAGAGAGGCTTAAGACCTGGGGCCAACGTCCTGACTTTC.

Many counts were recorded for this clonotype. This sequence joins TRBV11-1 and TRBJ2-2; D is possibly TRBD1 or TRBD2 (5 bases each). Trimming left V 6 bases short and J 2 bases short, with 7 bases between. Germline-derived CDR1 and CDR2 are SGHAT and FQDESV (reference sequence). CDR3 size: 13 residues. The CDR3 nucleotides are TGTGCCAGCAGTCGGGACAACACCGGGGAGCTGTTTTTT. It codes for CASSRDNTGELFF.

This clonotype has at least ten counts. The rearrangement links TRBV7-2 to TRBJ1-5; 7 positions match TRBD1. CDR1 and CDR2 from the germline V gene are SGHTA and FQGNSA. Trimming removed 4 bases from V and 9 bases from J; junction bases left unmatched: 12. The CDR3 runs to 15 residues. Here the CDR3 reads CASSSGGRFSLPQHF. The DNA for the CDR3 is TGTGCCAGCAGCTCAGGGGGGCGATTTTCTCTGCCCCAGCATTTT.

This clonotype was seen repeatedly, ten times or more. V usage is TRBV28 and J usage is TRBJ1-3; D possibly corresponds to TRBD1 (6 bases). The V end lost 4 bases, the J end lost 0 bases, and 10 bases lay between the germline ends. CDR1 is MDHEN, CDR2 SYDVKM, per germline. The CDR3 is 15 residues long. CDR3: CASSSTGLSGNTIYF. DNA for the CDR3: TGTGCCAGCAGTTCGACAGGCCTCTCTGGAAACACCATATATTTT.

The chain combines TRBV7-9 with TRBJ2-7; D is perhaps TRBD1 (6 bases). Trimming removed 5 bases from V and 6 bases from J, with 26 bases in between. The CDR3 has 17 residues. Per the germline V gene, CDR1 is SEHNR and CDR2 is FQNEAQ (reference sequence). The CDR3 DNA is TGTGCCAGCAGCACCATTGACAGGTCTACCCCCTATGGCGAGCAGTACTTC. Residues: CASSTIDRSTPYGEQYF. Using reference TRBV7-9 and TRBJ2-7 for the parts outside the CDR3, the full variable domain is DTGVSQNPRHKITKRGQNVTFRCDPISEHNRLYWYRQTLGQGPEFLTYFQNEAQLEKSRLLSDRFSAERPKGSFSTLEIQRTEQGDSAMYLCASSTIDRSTPYGEQYFGPGTRLTVT.